These T cell receptor beta chains were read from a single sample in a study of CD8 T cells in Susac syndrome. TCRdb re-analysed the immunoSEQ multiplex PCR reads in MiXCR, keeping a single row per CDR3 protein. The profile shows under 95,000 distinct CDR3 sequences, roughly 94% of them singletons. The specimen was CD4+ T cells from PBMCs. The source is a human donor with Susac syndrome. Both conserved end residues are part of each CDR3. A D gene is named only where the DNA matches it firmly. A clone size is listed for some rows: how often the clone was seen (once, few, many), or a class if it is expanded.

size: -; J: TRBJ1-5; V: TRBV20-1; D: -; CDR3: CSALSATQGSQPQHF; DNA: TGCAGTGCCCTCTCCGCGACCCAGGGGTCCCAGCCCCAGCATTTT
size: -; J: TRBJ2-7; V: TRBV6-5; D: -; CDR3: CASRDPISYEQYF; DNA: TGTGCCAGCAGAGACCCGATCTCCTACGAGCAGTACTTC
size: -; J: TRBJ1-1; V: TRBV6-5; D: -; CDR3: CASSYSGRTILNTEAFF; DNA: TGTGCCAGCAGTTACTCAGGACGGACCATCTTGAACACTGAAGCTTTCTTT
size: -; J: TRBJ2-3; V: TRBV6-2/TRBV6-3; D: TRBD1; CDR3: CASSYPGQAGTDTQYF; DNA: TGTGCCAGCAGTTACCCTGGACAGGCCGGCACAGATACGCAGTATTTT
size: -; J: TRBJ2-7; V: TRBV4-3; D: -; CDR3: CASSQDLPEIYEQYF; DNA: TGCGCCAGCAGCCAAGATTTGCCGGAAATCTACGAGCAGTACTTC
size: -; J: TRBJ2-1; V: TRBV2; D: -; CDR3: CASTYRRGEEQFF; DNA: TGTGCCAGCACTTATCGCCGGGGCGAGGAGCAGTTCTTC
size: -; J: TRBJ1-1; V: TRBV10-2; D: -; CDR3: CASSEAGYGEAFF; DNA: TGCGCCAGCAGTGAGGCTGGGTATGGTGAAGCTTTCTTT
size: -; J: TRBJ1-5; V: TRBV12-3/TRBV12-4; D: TRBD1; CDR3: CASTKLGTGRANSNQPQHF; DNA: TGTGCCAGCACCAAACTGGGGACAGGGCGAGCAAATAGCAATCAGCCCCAGCATTTT
size: -; J: TRBJ2-3; V: TRBV14; D: -; CDR3: CASSQVRGPADTQYF; DNA: TGTGCCAGCAGCCAAGTCCGGGGTCCCGCAGATACGCAGTATTTT
size: -; J: TRBJ1-3; V: TRBV20-1; D: -; CDR3: CSANRDFSGNTIYF; DNA: TGCAGTGCGAACAGGGACTTCTCTGGAAACACCATATATTTT
size: -; J: TRBJ1-1; V: TRBV12-3/TRBV12-4; D: -; CDR3: CASSLRLPTESTEAFF; DNA: TGTGCCAGCAGTTTAAGGTTGCCGACGGAGTCCACTGAAGCTTTCTTT
size: -; J: TRBJ1-5; V: TRBV6-6; D: -; CDR3: CASREGVQPQHF; DNA: TGTGCCAGCAGGGAGGGAGTTCAGCCCCAGCATTTT
size: -; J: TRBJ1-6; V: TRBV12-3/TRBV12-4; D: TRBD1; CDR3: CASSRTGGGYNSPLHF; DNA: TGTGCCAGCAGCCGGACAGGGGGCGGGTATAATTCACCCCTCCACTTT
size: -; J: TRBJ2-1; V: TRBV9; D: TRBD2; CDR3: CASSGAGTSFDEQFF; DNA: TGTGCCAGCAGCGGAGCGGGGACTTCCTTCGATGAGCAGTTCTTC
size: -; J: TRBJ1-6; V: TRBV11-2; D: TRBD1; CDR3: CASSPPDRRNSPLHF; DNA: TGTGCCAGCAGCCCGCCGGACAGGAGAAATTCACCCCTCCACTTT
size: -; J: TRBJ2-2; V: TRBV27; D: -; CDR3: CASSLSGHLTGELFF; DNA: TGTGCCAGCAGTTTATCGGGACACCTCACCGGGGAGCTGTTTTTT
size: -; J: TRBJ2-3; V: TRBV6-1; D: TRBD2; CDR3: CASSGLAGGPDTQYF; DNA: TGTGCCAGCAGTGGACTAGCGGGGGGGCCAGATACGCAGTATTTT
size: -; J: TRBJ2-5; V: TRBV4-3; D: TRBD2; CDR3: CASSQDISGGQETQYF; DNA: TGCGCCAGCAGCCAAGATATTAGCGGGGGCCAAGAGACCCAGTACTTC
size: -; J: TRBJ1-1; V: TRBV9; D: -; CDR3: CASSQQGVNEAFF; DNA: TGTGCCAGCAGCCAACAGGGTGTGAATGAAGCTTTCTTT
size: -; J: TRBJ2-1; V: TRBV25-1; D: -; CDR3: CASSDRRASYNEQFF; DNA: TGTGCCAGCAGTGACAGGCGAGCCTCCTACAATGAGCAGTTCTTC
size: -; J: TRBJ1-2; V: TRBV5-6; D: -; CDR3: CASSLGEGYGYTF; DNA: TGTGCCAGCAGCCTCGGGGAGGGCTATGGCTACACCTTC
size: -; J: TRBJ1-1; V: TRBV20-1; D: -; CDR3: CSARSRMNTEAFF; DNA: TGCAGTGCTAGATCCAGGATGAACACTGAAGCTTTCTTT
size: -; J: TRBJ1-5; V: TRBV21-1; D: -; CDR3: CASSIPGARIQPQHF; DNA: TGTGCCAGCAGCATCCCCGGGGCCAGGATACAGCCCCAGCATTTT
size: -; J: TRBJ2-1; V: TRBV3-1; D: TRBD2; CDR3: CASSQDPGGRNEQFF; DNA: TGTGCCAGCAGCCAAGACCCGGGGGGGCGGAATGAGCAGTTCTTC
size: -; J: TRBJ1-1; V: TRBV28; D: TRBD1; CDR3: CASPPDRGDTEAFF; DNA: TGTGCCAGCCCGCCGGACAGGGGTGACACTGAAGCTTTCTTT
size: once; J: TRBJ1-1; V: TRBV9; D: TRBD1; CDR3: CASSARQGDTEAFF; DNA: TGTGCCAGCAGCGCTCGACAGGGTGACACTGAAGCTTTCTTT
size: once; J: TRBJ1-2; V: TRBV5-1; D: -; CDR3: CASSWGTASYGYTF; DNA: TGCGCCAGCAGCTGGGGGACGGCCAGTTATGGCTACACCTTC
size: -; J: TRBJ1-1; V: TRBV28; D: -; CDR3: CASSRTISEAFF; DNA: TGTGCCAGCAGTCGGACAATCTCTGAAGCTTTCTTT
size: -; J: TRBJ1-2; V: TRBV29-1; D: -; CDR3: CSVRRGNGYTF; DNA: TGCAGCGTTCGGCGGGGTAATGGCTACACCTTC
size: -; J: TRBJ2-7; V: TRBV5-4; D: -; CDR3: CASSLAAGATTYEQYF; DNA: TGTGCCAGCAGCTTGGCGGCCGGGGCGACGACCTACGAGCAGTACTTC
size: -; J: TRBJ2-2; V: TRBV7-7; D: -; CDR3: CASSLDVGELFF; DNA: TGTGCTAGCAGCTTGGATGTCGGGGAGCTGTTTTTT
size: -; J: TRBJ1-1; V: TRBV12-3/TRBV12-4; D: -; CDR3: CASSRQTVNTEAFF; DNA: TGTGCCAGCAGCCGACAGACGGTGAACACTGAAGCTTTCTTT
size: -; J: TRBJ2-4; V: TRBV5-1; D: TRBD1; CDR3: CASSVGQKNIQYF; DNA: TGCGCCAGCAGCGTGGGACAGAAAAACATTCAGTACTTC
size: -; J: TRBJ2-7; V: TRBV5-1; D: TRBD1; CDR3: CASSLVGTGGREQYF; DNA: TGCGCCAGCAGCTTGGTAGGGACAGGGGGCCGCGAGCAGTACTTC
size: once; J: TRBJ2-5; V: TRBV29-1; D: TRBD2; CDR3: CSVEVWTSGGSETQYF; DNA: TGCAGCGTTGAGGTGTGGACTAGCGGGGGGTCGGAGACCCAGTACTTC
size: -; J: TRBJ1-2; V: TRBV9; D: -; CDR3: CASSPDGNYGYTF; DNA: TGTGCCAGCAGCCCGGACGGGAACTATGGCTACACCTTC
size: -; J: TRBJ2-5; V: TRBV12-3/TRBV12-4; D: -; CDR3: CASSLMRSRETQYF; DNA: TGTGCCAGCAGTTTAATGAGATCACGAGAGACCCAGTACTTC
size: -; J: TRBJ2-5; V: TRBV20-1; D: -; CDR3: CSAEGDYSPVQYF; DNA: TGCAGTGCCGAGGGGGACTACTCTCCGGTCCAGTACTTC
size: -; J: TRBJ1-6; V: TRBV10-1; D: -; CDR3: CASGGERLSYNSPLHF; DNA: TGCGCCAGCGGAGGGGAAAGGTTGTCCTATAATTCACCCCTCCACTTT
size: -; J: TRBJ1-4; V: TRBV4-1; D: TRBD1; CDR3: CASSQAPGTGAEKLFF; DNA: TGCGCCAGCAGCCAAGCCCCCGGGACAGGGGCGGAAAAACTGTTTTTT
size: -; J: TRBJ1-2; V: TRBV19; D: -; CDR3: CASSRQEGSYGYTF; DNA: TGTGCCAGTAGTAGACAGGAGGGGAGTTATGGCTACACCTTC
size: -; J: TRBJ1-5; V: TRBV5-5; D: -; CDR3: CASSVEAGTSNQPQHF; DNA: TGTGCCAGCAGCGTTGAAGCCGGGACTAGCAATCAGCCCCAGCATTTT
size: -; J: TRBJ2-1; V: TRBV30; D: -; CDR3: CAWTPALNEQFF; DNA: TGTGCCTGGACTCCGGCGCTCAATGAGCAGTTCTTC
size: few; J: TRBJ2-2; V: TRBV5-1; D: -; CDR3: CASSLQITGNTGELFF; DNA: TGCGCCAGCAGCCTCCAAATTACAGGGAACACCGGGGAGCTGTTTTTT
size: -; J: TRBJ1-1; V: TRBV6-2/TRBV6-3; D: -; CDR3: CASSYKVAAFF; DNA: TGTGCCAGCAGTTACAAGGTGGCGGCTTTCTTT